This TCR beta chain was obtained from a study of blood T cell repertoires in COVID-19. Study-wide background: Samples of COVID-19 (acute and convalescent) were obtained from the United States, Italy and Spain. T cells, B-cell-depleted T cells, or PBMCs provided the cDNA or gDNA that served as material.

Per the original methods: Quantification of nucleated cells was approximated via reference gene primer amplification. TCRdb's copy holds only in-frame clones and misses some; the assay was immunoSEQ multiplex PCR. V and J calls and clone size are as listed in that table; D and trimming were resolved from the DNA. Of about 20,000 clones in the sample, nearly 90% are singletons; the top ten hold roughly a tenth. The sample was peripheral blood. The sequence derives from a human donor in a cohort sampled during active COVID-19. The donor label of this sample is uncertain.

The DNA for the CDR3 is TGTGCCAGCAGGGGACAGACTAGCACAGATACGCAGTATTTT. It is translated as CASRGQTSTDTQYF. The J gene is TRBJ2-3, the V gene TRBV2; TRBD1 matches 7 bases. The CDR3 is 14 residues long. In germline, CDR1 is SNHLY, CDR2 FYNNEI. The junction had 3 bases not matched to a gene; V was cut back by 6 bases and J by 0 bases.